The 20 T cell receptor beta chains in this list originate from one sample, sequenced in a study of shared clonotypes between healthy human individuals. The method was immunoSEQ multiplex PCR; TCRdb's version includes in-frame clones alone and lacks a portion of them. The sample consists of hundreds of thousands of clones, approximately 79% of them appearing once. Sequencing input: memory CD4+ T cells sorted from blood. The subset is: CD45RA-negative fraction. The receptors stem from a woman between 25 and 40 years old in good health.

The chain couples TRBV29-1 to TRBJ2-7; D unclear. Germline loops: CDR1 SQVTM, CDR2 ANQGSEA. V was shortened by 6 bases and J by 6 bases, with 15 bases between the two germline ends. The CDR3 runs to 12 residues. The CDR3, as DNA: TGCAGCGTCTCACCATCAGCCACCGAGCAGTACTTC. Translated: CSVSPSATEQYF.

The V and J genes are TRBV6-5 and TRBJ1-5; a possible D gene is TRBD1 (6 bases). The CDR3 has 16 amino acids. V dropped 0 bases and J dropped 1 base, with 10 bases sitting between them. The germline V gene encodes CDR1 MNHEY and CDR2 SVGAGI. CDR3 region: CASSYSGQGSNQPQHF. The CDR3 coding sequence is TGTGCCAGCAGTTACTCGGGGCAGGGGAGCAATCAGCCCCAGCATTTT.

The chain couples TRBV19 to TRBJ1-5; D perhaps matches TRBD1 (6 bases). The germline V and J ends were trimmed by 1 base and 4 bases, with 14 bases remaining between them. Germline V gene lookup returns CDR1 LNHDA and CDR2 SQIVND (reference sequence). The CDR3 spans 16 residues. The CDR3 region is CASSIGWQGRNQPQHF. CDR3 in DNA: TGTGCCAGTAGTATAGGTTGGCAGGGGAGGAATCAGCCCCAGCATTTT. Variable domain in full (rest from reference TRBV19 and TRBJ1-5): DGGITQSPKYLFRKEGQNVTLSCEQNLNHDAMYWYRQDPGQGLRLIYYSQIVNDFQKGDIAEGYSVSREKKESFPLTVTSAQKNPTAFYLCASSIGWQGRNQPQHFGDGTRLSIL.

The chain links TRBV7-2 to TRBJ2-5; TRBD1 is a possible D gene (5 bases). Judging by the DNA end, TRBJ2-7 fits better; the J call may be wrong. The germline gives CDR1 SGHTA, CDR2 FQGNSA. There are 14 residues in the CDR3. Here the CDR3 DNA reads TGTGCCAGCAGCTGGCAGGGTGGGGACTACGAGCAGTACTTC. Translated, it gives CASSWQGGDYEQYF.

Here the CDR3 DNA reads TGCAGCGCTGGCGTGACCGCGAACACTGAAGCTTTCTTT. It encodes CSAGVTANTEAFF. J is TRBJ1-1 and V is TRBV29-1; D unclear. The CDR3 runs to 13 residues. CDR1 and CDR2 (germline): SQVTM, ANQGSEA. Trimming cost V 7 bases and J 1 base, with 13 bases left between them.

The chain has TRBV5-1 and TRBJ2-3, with D perhaps TRBD1 (6 bases). V shed 3 bases and J shed 2 bases, with 13 bases lying between them. CDR1 and CDR2 (germline): SGHRS, YFSETQ. This CDR3 contains 15 residues. In DNA form, the CDR3 reads TGCGCCAGCAGCTCCGGACAGCCACTCACAGATACGCAGTATTTT. Protein sequence: CASSSGQPLTDTQYF. The full variable domain, with the rest looked up from reference TRBV5-1 and TRBJ2-3, is KAGVTQTPRYLIKTRGQQVTLSCSPISGHRSVSWYQQTPGQGLQFLFEYFSETQRNKGNFPGRFSGRQFSNSRSEMNVSTLELGDSALYLCASSSGQPLTDTQYFGPGTRLTVL.

The chain uses TRBV19 and TRBJ1-1; no clear D. V was trimmed by 5 bases and J by 1 base, leaving 20 bases between them. The CDR3 runs 17 residues. Germline CDR1 and CDR2: LNHDA and SQIVND (reference sequence). The CDR3 region has the DNA TGTGCCAGTAGTTTTCCCGGGGATAAACGAGGGAACACTGAAGCTTTCTTT. This gives the protein CASSFPGDKRGNTEAFF.

The genes are TRBV5-1 and TRBJ1-3, with D uncertain. CDR3 length equals 16 residues. Germline V gives CDR1 SGHRS, CDR2 YFSETQ. The ends were cut back, 0 bases at V and 0 bases at J, with 10 bases in the middle. For the CDR3, the DNA is TGCGCCAGCAGCTTGGAGGGATACATCTCTGGAAACACCATATATTTT. Translating gives CASSLEGYISGNTIYF.

This clone was counted a single time. The genes are TRBV25-1 and TRBJ2-2, with a weak D call TRBD2 (5 bases). The CDR3 is 15 residues long. Looked up from germline, CDR1 is MGHDK and CDR2 is SYGVNS. V was cut by 2 bases and J by 5 bases, with 12 bases left in between. CDR3 sequence: CASSEVGVLTGELFF. Written as DNA, the CDR3 is TGTGCCAGCAGTGAAGTGGGAGTTTTGACCGGGGAGCTGTTTTTT. The full variable domain, its missing parts supplied by reference TRBV25-1 and TRBJ2-2, is EADIYQTPRYLVIGTGKKITLECSQTMGHDKMYWYQQDPGMELHLIHYSYGVNSTEKGDLSSESTVSRIRTEHFPLTLESARPSHTSQYLCASSEVGVLTGELFFGEGSRLTVL.

This clone was counted between two and nine times. The chain combines TRBV5-1 with TRBJ2-5; 9 bases align to TRBD2. This CDR3 is 15 amino acids long. V lost 6 bases, J lost 4 bases, and 10 bases stayed unmatched. Germline V lookup: CDR1 SGHRS, CDR2 YFSETQ. CDR3 nucleotide sequence: TGCGCCAGCACCGCTAGCGGGGAAGGAGGAGAGACCCAGTACTTC. Translating gives CASTASGEGGETQYF.

The chain employs TRBV14 and TRBJ1-1; D uncertain. The germline V gene has CDR1 SGHDN and CDR2 FVKESK. The V end lost 4 bases, the J end lost 3 bases, and 9 bases lay between the germline ends. The CDR3 covers 13 residues. CDR3 protein: CASSRNEDTEAFF. DNA for the CDR3: TGTGCCAGCAGCCGGAACGAGGACACTGAAGCTTTCTTT.

This clone was counted many times. The gene calls are TRBV29-1 and TRBJ2-5; the match to TRBD2 covers 9 bases. The CDR3 spans 12 residues. Germline V CDR1 and CDR2: SQVTM, ANQGSEA. Trimming cost V 7 bases and J 6 bases; bases outside gene matches: 6. The CDR3 DNA reads as TGCAGCGCGGGACTAGCTAGGAAGACCCAGTACTTC. Its translation is CSAGLARKTQYF.

This clone has only one observation. The rearrangement links TRBV12-5 to TRBJ1-1; 8 bases are a match to TRBD1. The CDR3 totals 16 residues. Germline V gives CDR1 LGHNT, CDR2 FRNRAP. J was trimmed by 5 bases and V by 2 bases; bases with no gene match: 10. For the CDR3, the DNA is TGTGCTAGTGGTTTGACCCCTCCGACAGGGGCAACTGAAGCTTTCTTT. This encodes CASGLTPPTGATEAFF.

The chain uses TRBV6-4 and TRBJ2-2; TRBD2 aligns across 7 bases. V trimming: 11 bases; J trimming: 3 bases; junction bases outside the gene matches: 9. The CDR3 consists of 14 residues. Germline CDR1 MRHNA, CDR2 SNTAGT. This chain's CDR3 is CASRGGSDTGELFF. The CDR3 region has the DNA TGTGCCTCACGGGGCGGGAGTGACACCGGGGAGCTGTTTTTT.

V is TRBV6-7 and J is TRBJ2-6; D is uncertain. TRBV6-7 has ORF status, its function being uncertain. The CDR3 length is 19 residues. V shed 5 bases and J shed 2 bases, with 22 bases lying between them. The CDR3 nucleotides read TGTGCCAGCAGTCGTTCGGGCCAGCCATACCCCGCTGGGGCCAACGTCCTGACTTTC. This codes for CASSRSGQPYPAGANVLTF.

V and J are TRBV20-1 and TRBJ2-3, with a tentative D call TRBD1 (5 bases). Trimming took 8 bases from V and 4 from J, leaving 10 bases between them. Germline lookup yields CDR1 DFQATT and CDR2 SNEGSKA (reference sequence). The CDR3 extends over 11 amino acids. The CDR3 DNA sequence: TGCAGTTCAGGGTTGGCAGATACGCAGTATTTT. It codes for CSSGLADTQYF.

For this clone: Other DNA sequences in this specimen translate into the identical CDR3. The genes are TRBV11-2 and TRBJ2-3; D unclear. The CDR3 contains 12 residues. CDR1 and CDR2 from the germline V gene are SGHAT and FQNNGV. Trimming stripped 4 bases from V and 4 bases from J, with 6 bases between. Here the CDR3 DNA reads TGTGCCAGCAGCTCCAGGTCAGATACGCAGTATTTT. The encoded protein is CASSSRSDTQYF.

The chain is built from TRBV28 and TRBJ2-5; D call uncertain. Per germline, CDR1 MDHEN and CDR2 SYDVKM. Trimming shortened V by 4 bases and J by 5 bases, and 17 bases separated the two germline ends. This CDR3 is 15 amino acids long. The CDR3 DNA is TGTGCCAGCAGTTGGGCTTACACGGCACAGGAGACCCAGTACTTC. Its translation is CASSWAYTAQETQYF.

The chain joins TRBV5-1 to TRBJ2-7, with D tentatively TRBD1 (6 bases). There are 13 residues in the CDR3. V was cut by 2 bases and J by 4 bases, with 10 bases left in between. Germline loops: CDR1 SGHRS, CDR2 YFSETQ. The CDR3 DNA follows: TGCGCCAGCAGCTTTGAGGGGGAGTACGAGCAGTACTTC. Translated, it gives CASSFEGEYEQYF.

V gene TRBV11-2 combines with J gene TRBJ2-1, with TRBD2 matching 13 bases. V was pared by 5 bases and J by 9 bases, with 4 bases of the junction left unmatched. The V gene's germline CDR1 is SGHAT and CDR2 FQNNGV. The CDR3 runs to 14 residues. CDR3 region: CASSPTSGRGEQFF. CDR3 DNA sequence: TGTGCCAGCAGCCCTACTAGCGGGAGGGGTGAGCAGTTCTTC.